This T cell receptor beta chain emerged from a study of blood T cells in healthy people across ages. Researchers collected around 10 milliliters of peripheral blood from every single donor. Every sample yielded at least 7 million isolated PBMCs. Concerning this clonotype itself: What it recognizes is unknown.

Study-wide findings and caveats: In long-lived donors, naive CD4+ cell counts and diversity exceeded those of aged donors.

Germline CDR1 reads SGDLS; CDR2 reads YYNGEE. This CDR3 is built from 17 residues. With a J-beta primer mix and a sample-barcoded 5' primer, a second PCR ran about 7 to 12 cycles. TCRdb re-called the 5' RACE reads through MiXCR, storing one row per CDR3 protein. The table lists 1.6 million or so distinct CDR3 sequences, about 32% of them singletons. Sequencing was done on a sample of blood. This clonotype was obtained from a woman in her 30s in good health. The chain links TRBV9 to TRBJ2-1, with 9 bases fitting TRBD2. The J call is doubtful: the DNA matches TRBJ2-7 better. The CDR3 here is CASSVGSLAGIRNEQYF. The CDR3 nucleotides are TGTGCCAGCAGCGTAGGGAGCCTAGCGGGAATCCGAAACGAGCAGTACTTC.